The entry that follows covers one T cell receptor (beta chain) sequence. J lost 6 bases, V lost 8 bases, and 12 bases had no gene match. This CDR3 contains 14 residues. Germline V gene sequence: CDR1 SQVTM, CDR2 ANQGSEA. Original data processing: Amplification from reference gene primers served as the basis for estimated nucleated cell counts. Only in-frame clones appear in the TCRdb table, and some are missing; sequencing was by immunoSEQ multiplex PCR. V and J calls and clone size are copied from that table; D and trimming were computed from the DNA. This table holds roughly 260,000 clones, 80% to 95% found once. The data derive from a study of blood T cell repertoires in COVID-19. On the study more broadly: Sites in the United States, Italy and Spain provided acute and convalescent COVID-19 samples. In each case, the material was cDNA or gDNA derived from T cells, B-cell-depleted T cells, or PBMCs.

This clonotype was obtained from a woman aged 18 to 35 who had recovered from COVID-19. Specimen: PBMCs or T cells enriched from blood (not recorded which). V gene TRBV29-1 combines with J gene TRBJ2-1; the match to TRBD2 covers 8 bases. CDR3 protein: CSSSSSGDPNEQFF. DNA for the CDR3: TGCAGCTCTTCGAGTAGCGGGGACCCCAATGAGCAGTTCTTC.